These 7 T cell receptor beta chains came from one sample sequenced in a study of cytomegalovirus exposure and HLA in healthy donors (dated by TCRdb to 2017 to 2019). Library preparation used the immunoSEQ multiplex PCR assay. For the multiplex PCR, a mixture combining 60 forward primers for TCR Vbeta segments and 13 reverse primers for TCR Jbeta segments was used. Imported from immuneACCESS, the table was reduced by TCRdb to in-frame sequences with V and J called. These copies leave out some clones; in studies compared against another copy, an unresolved V gene accounts for under half, and the cause of the remainder is not known. The sample table lists approximately 170,000 clones, 65% to 85% of them with a count of one. The ten largest clones take up approximately 2.4% of the sample. Sequenced: PBMCs. These receptors were taken from a male donor in good health and CMV-seronegative.

This clone was counted once. This chain links TRBV19 with TRBJ1-5; the match to TRBD1 covers 7 bases. This CDR3 is 15 amino acids long. Trimming at V came to 7 bases and at J to 6 bases, leaving 12 bases not matched to a gene. Germline CDR1 and CDR2: LNHDA and SQIVND (reference sequence). The CDR3 DNA sequence: TGTGCCAGTACTGCGACCGGGACAGTCCTTCAGCCCCAGCATTTT. This codes for CASTATGTVLQPQHF.

The J gene is TRBJ2-7, the V gene TRBV13; D is ambiguous. Germline loops: CDR1 PRHDT, CDR2 FYEKMQ (reference sequence). The CDR3 has 12 residues. V was cut by 2 bases and J by 3 bases, with 5 bases left in between. The CDR3 coding sequence is TGTGCCAGCAGCTTAAGGAGCTACGAGCAGTACTTC. Translation gives CASSLRSYEQYF.

A single count supports this clone. V is TRBV23-1 and J is TRBJ1-2, with D maybe TRBD1 (5 bases). TRBV23-1 is recorded as an ORF, its role being uncertain. The CDR3 runs 13 residues. V gave up 9 bases and J gave up 8 bases, with 19 bases separating them. The CDR3 loop is CARTSQGLGGYTF. As DNA, the CDR3 is TGCGCCAGAACCTCCCAGGGCCTGGGAGGCTACACCTTC.

The V call is TRBV5-1, the J call TRBJ2-1; possible D gene TRBD1, 5 bases. CDR3 size: 14 residues. CDR1 and CDR2 (germline): SGHRS, YFSETQ. V lost 0 bases to trimming and J lost 7 bases, with 11 bases between them. CDR3 loop: CASSLAVTANEQFF. CDR3 coding DNA: TGCGCCAGCAGCTTGGCCGTGACAGCGAATGAGCAGTTCTTC.

This sequence joins TRBV5-8 and TRBJ1-3; unclear D gene. CDR1 and CDR2 (germline): SGHTS, YDEGEE. V was cut by 3 bases and J by 0 bases, with 7 bases left in between. There are 14 residues in the CDR3. The CDR3 sequence is CASSWPFSGNTIYF. CDR3 bases: TGTGCCAGCAGCTGGCCATTCTCTGGAAACACCATATATTTT.

This clone was seen a handful of times. This rearrangement joins TRBV19 to TRBJ2-7; D not certain. The V gene lost 3 bases and the J gene lost 0 bases, with 9 bases spanning the gap. There are 14 residues in the CDR3. Germline lookup yields CDR1 LNHDA and CDR2 SQIVND (reference sequence). The DNA of the CDR3 is TGTGCCAGTAGTATTGGGCAGTTCTCCTACGAGCAGTACTTC. Translation: CASSIGQFSYEQYF.

The rearrangement links TRBV10-3 to TRBJ2-3, with 9 bases matching TRBD1. The germline V gene encodes CDR1 ENHRY and CDR2 SYGVKD. V trimming: 7 bases; J trimming: 4 bases; junction bases outside the gene matches: 6. This CDR3 has 14 amino acids. CDR3 coding DNA: TGTGCCATCAAACCGGGACAGGGACCAGATACGCAGTATTTT. Residues: CAIKPGQGPDTQYF.